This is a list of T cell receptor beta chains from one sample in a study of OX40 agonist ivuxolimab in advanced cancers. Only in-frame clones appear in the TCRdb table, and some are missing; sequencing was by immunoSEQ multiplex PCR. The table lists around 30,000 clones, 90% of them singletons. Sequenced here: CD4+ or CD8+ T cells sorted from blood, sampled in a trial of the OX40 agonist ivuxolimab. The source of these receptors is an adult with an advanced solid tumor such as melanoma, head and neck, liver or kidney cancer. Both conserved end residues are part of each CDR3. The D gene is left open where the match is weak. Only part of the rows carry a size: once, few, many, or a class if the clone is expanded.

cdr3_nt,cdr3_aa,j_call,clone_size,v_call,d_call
TGTGCCAGTAGTTTCCGGGGACCCTACAATGAGCAGTTCTTC,CASSFRGPYNEQFF,TRBJ2-1,-,TRBV19,-
TGTGCCAGCAGTTTATCGGGTGAGACCGTCTCTGGAAACACCATATATTTT,CASSLSGETVSGNTIYF,TRBJ1-3,-,TRBV27,-
TGTGCCAGCAGGCGGATAACAGGGAAAACTAACTATGGCTACACCTTC,CASRRITGKTNYGYTF,TRBJ1-2,-,TRBV7-9,-
TGTGCCAGTACGTGGGGGCTGGCGGGGGGCTACAATGAGCAGTTCTTC,CASTWGLAGGYNEQFF,TRBJ2-1,-,TRBV19,TRBD2
TGTGCCAGCAGCGTAGAGTCGAACGTTGGGCTCCGAAAAACTGAAGCTTTCTTT,CASSVESNVGLRKTEAFF,TRBJ1-1,-,TRBV9,-
TGTGCCAGCACCGAGGACGGACAGGGGGCTTTGAATGCTTTCTTT,CASTEDGQGALNAFF,TRBJ1-1,-,TRBV6-5,TRBD1
TGCAGCGTCTACGGACAGGTGGCTAATGGCTACACCTTC,CSVYGQVANGYTF,TRBJ1-2,-,TRBV29-1,TRBD1
TGTGCCAGCAGCTTGGAGTGGCAGGCCACCTACGAGCAGTACTTC,CASSLEWQATYEQYF,TRBJ2-7,-,TRBV5-4,-
TGCGCCAGCAGCCACTCATCGACAGGGGGTACGTACGAGCAGTACTTC,CASSHSSTGGTYEQYF,TRBJ2-7,-,TRBV4-1,TRBD1
TGCGCCAGCAGCCAAGATCCCAGCCTCGAGGGGGTCTTC,CASSQDPSLEGVF,TRBJ1-2,-,TRBV4-1,-
TGCGCCAGCAGTGAGTCGATTAGCGGGAGCTTATACAATGAGCAGTTCTTC,CASSESISGSLYNEQFF,TRBJ2-1,-,TRBV10-2,TRBD2
TGTGCCAGCAGTTTAATAGCGGGAAATCCCTACAATGAGCAGTTCTTC,CASSLIAGNPYNEQFF,TRBJ2-1,-,TRBV6-4,TRBD2
TGTGCCAGCAGCTTAGCCAGGGCATACACAGATACGCAGTATTTT,CASSLARAYTDTQYF,TRBJ2-3,-,TRBV11-2,-
TGTGCCATCAAGGAGAGGGCGGGACCTAATGAGCAGTTCTTC,CAIKERAGPNEQFF,TRBJ2-1,-,TRBV10-3,-
TGTGCCAGCAGGACAGGGGGCTCCTACGAGCAGTACTTC,CASRTGGSYEQYF,TRBJ2-7,-,TRBV27,TRBD1
TGTGCCAGCAGCCGACCGGGGATCGAGCAGTACTTC,CASSRPGIEQYF,TRBJ2-7,few,TRBV7-9,-
TGTGCCAGCAGTTTCGGGACTAGCGGGAGTAATGAGCAGTTCTTC,CASSFGTSGSNEQFF,TRBJ2-1,-,TRBV27,TRBD2
TGTGCCAGCAGCTTAGCGTCAGCCTACGAGCAGTACTTC,CASSLASAYEQYF,TRBJ2-7,-,TRBV7-9,-
TGTGCCAGCAGCTCCACAGGGTATTTGGCAGATACGCAGTATTTT,CASSSTGYLADTQYF,TRBJ2-3,once,TRBV11-2,-
TGCAGCGTTGCGTTATTAGGGACAGCAACCTACAATGAGCAGTTCTTC,CSVALLGTATYNEQFF,TRBJ2-1,-,TRBV29-1,TRBD1
TGCAGTGCACCTGAAGCTTTCTTT,CSAPEAFF,TRBJ1-1,-,TRBV20-1,-
TGTGCTAGTGGTTTGGTACCACTAGCGGGAGGGTATAGCACAGATACGCAGTATTTT,CASGLVPLAGGYSTDTQYF,TRBJ2-3,-,TRBV12-5,TRBD2
TGTGCCATCAGTGAGGGAGCGGGAACCCCCCAAGAGACCCAGTACTTC,CAISEGAGTPQETQYF,TRBJ2-5,-,TRBV10-3,TRBD2
TGTGCCAGCAGCGGACCTAGCGGATCTAGCACAGATACGCAGTATTTT,CASSGPSGSSTDTQYF,TRBJ2-3,-,TRBV9,TRBD2
TGTGCCAGCAGCTTAGGGACTAGAGATTTGCAAGAGACCCAGTACTTC,CASSLGTRDLQETQYF,TRBJ2-5,-,TRBV7-8,TRBD2
TGCGCCAGCAGCTTGGATCTAGCGGGGACCGGGGAGCTGTTTTTT,CASSLDLAGTGELFF,TRBJ2-2,few,TRBV5-1,TRBD2
TGTGCCTGGGGACCGGGACAGGGTTACGAGCAGTACTTC,CAWGPGQGYEQYF,TRBJ2-7,-,TRBV30,TRBD1
TGTGCCACTAGGACAGGGAACACTGAAGCTTTCTTT,CATRTGNTEAFF,TRBJ1-1,once,TRBV6-4,TRBD1
TGCGCCAGCAGTGGAATCGAACTCTCACCCCTCCACTTT,CASSGIELSPLHF,TRBJ1-6,-,TRBV10-2,-
TGTGCCAGCAGCTCACCGGGACTTCCTCTTTACAATGAGCAGTTCTTC,CASSSPGLPLYNEQFF,TRBJ2-1,-,TRBV21-1,-
TGTGCCAGCAGCTTATGGGGCCTAGCGGGAGGCCAAATCACAGATACGCAGTATTTT,CASSLWGLAGGQITDTQYF,TRBJ2-3,once,TRBV7-8,TRBD2
TGTGCCATCAGTGAGTCCTTGGTGGGGAGCTCCTACAATGAGCAGTTCTTC,CAISESLVGSSYNEQFF,TRBJ2-1,-,TRBV10-3,-
TGTGCCACTTCGGACCCTCCCTACGAGCAGTACTTC,CATSDPPYEQYF,TRBJ2-7,-,TRBV15,-
TGTGCCAGCAGCTCAACCCTCTTTTCCCCAACTAATGAAAAACTGTTTTTT,CASSSTLFSPTNEKLFF,TRBJ1-4,-,TRBV7-9,-
TGTGCCAGCAGCCAAGACCTAGCGGGTTACAATGAGCAGTTCTTC,CASSQDLAGYNEQFF,TRBJ2-1,-,TRBV14,TRBD2
TGTGCCAGCAGCGCAACAGGGAAATCATACAATGAGCAGTTCTTC,CASSATGKSYNEQFF,TRBJ2-1,-,TRBV9,-
TGTGCCAGCAGCTCTGGACAGGGTCTCTCAGATACGCAGTATTTT,CASSSGQGLSDTQYF,TRBJ2-3,few,TRBV5-4,TRBD1
TGCGCCAGCAGCTGGGGCGCGGGGGGACTCTCCTACGAGCAGTACTTC,CASSWGAGGLSYEQYF,TRBJ2-7,-,TRBV5-1,TRBD2
TGTGCCAGCAGCTCCGTAGCGGCAGGGCCCGAAAAACTGTTTTTT,CASSSVAAGPEKLFF,TRBJ1-4,-,TRBV7-9,-
TGTGCCAGCTCACCTGGACTAGCGGACTACAATGAGCAGTTCTTC,CASSPGLADYNEQFF,TRBJ2-1,-,TRBV18,TRBD2
TGTGCCAGCAGTGAAGTGGGACATGATAGCAATCAGCCCCAGCATTTT,CASSEVGHDSNQPQHF,TRBJ1-5,once,TRBV2,-
TGTGCCAGCAGCCCGGGGACTAGCGGAACCTCCAAAAACATTCAGTACTTC,CASSPGTSGTSKNIQYF,TRBJ2-4,-,TRBV9,TRBD2
TGCAGCGTTGATGCGTGGTCGGGGAATGAGCAGTTCTTC,CSVDAWSGNEQFF,TRBJ2-1,-,TRBV29-1,-
TGTGCCAGCGATCTCACCGGGACTAGTCGTTCCAATGAGCAGTTCTTC,CASDLTGTSRSNEQFF,TRBJ2-1,once,TRBV7-9,TRBD2
TGTGCCAGCAGCCGACTAGCGGGAGTAAGAGATACGCAGTATTTT,CASSRLAGVRDTQYF,TRBJ2-3,-,TRBV7-6,TRBD2
TGTGCCAGCAGCGTAGGTATAGCGGCGGGACCTTACAATGAGCAGTTCTTC,CASSVGIAAGPYNEQFF,TRBJ2-1,once,TRBV9,-